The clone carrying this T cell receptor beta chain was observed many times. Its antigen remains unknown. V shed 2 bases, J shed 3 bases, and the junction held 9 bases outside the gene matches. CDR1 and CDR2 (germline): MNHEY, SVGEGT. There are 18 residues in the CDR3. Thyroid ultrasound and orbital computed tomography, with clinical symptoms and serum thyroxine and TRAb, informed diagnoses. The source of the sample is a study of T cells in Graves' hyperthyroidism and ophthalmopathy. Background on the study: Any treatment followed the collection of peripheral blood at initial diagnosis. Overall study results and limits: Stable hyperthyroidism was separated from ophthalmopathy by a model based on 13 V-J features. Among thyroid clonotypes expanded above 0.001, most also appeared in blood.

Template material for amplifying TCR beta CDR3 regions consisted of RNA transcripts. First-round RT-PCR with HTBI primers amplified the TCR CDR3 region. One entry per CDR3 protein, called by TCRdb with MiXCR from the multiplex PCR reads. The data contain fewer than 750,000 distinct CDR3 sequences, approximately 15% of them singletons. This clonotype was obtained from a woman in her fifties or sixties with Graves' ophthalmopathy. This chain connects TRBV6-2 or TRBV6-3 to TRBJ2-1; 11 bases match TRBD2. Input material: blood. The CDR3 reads CASSYVASGRMVYNEQFF. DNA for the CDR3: TGTGCCAGCAGTTACGTCGCTAGCGGGAGGATGGTCTACAATGAGCAGTTCTTC.